Each of the 32 T cell receptor beta chains below was sequenced from the same sample in a study of shared clonotypes between healthy human individuals. Sequencing was performed with immunoSEQ multiplex PCR; in TCRdb, only in-frame clones are kept and a portion is missing. The table lists roughly 2 million clones, approximately 95% of them singletons. The sequencing sample was made of naive CD4+ T cells sorted from blood. As for subset: CD45RA+ positively selected. These TCRs come from a man between 18 and 29 years old in good health.

The table lists this clone with a count of one. The chain has TRBV6-1 and TRBJ2-3; 8 positions agree with TRBD2. Germline V CDR1 and CDR2: MNHNS, SASEGT. This CDR3 is built from 14 residues. J lost 4 bases, V lost 4 bases, and 4 bases had no gene match. The CDR3 loop is CASSAGLAADTQYF. CDR3 nucleotide sequence: TGTGCCAGCAGTGCCGGACTAGCTGCAGATACGCAGTATTTT.

The chain employs TRBV9 and TRBJ2-3; 10 bases map to TRBD2. From germline, CDR1 is SGDLS and CDR2 YYNGEE. The ends lost 0 bases at V and 4 bases at J; junction bases unmatched: 5. CDR3 length: 16 amino acids. This CDR3 is CASSVGASGSADTQYF. As DNA, the CDR3 is TGTGCCAGCAGCGTAGGGGCTAGCGGGAGTGCAGATACGCAGTATTTT.

The gene calls are TRBV6-5 and TRBJ1-5, with TRBD1 as a possible D gene (5 bases). The germline V and J ends were trimmed by 6 bases and 0 bases, with 12 bases remaining between them. Looked up from germline, CDR1 is MNHEY and CDR2 is SVGAGI. This CDR3 has 15 residues. CDR3 sequence: CASSPGTGSNQPQHF. The CDR3, as DNA: TGTGCCAGCAGCCCTGGGACGGGTAGCAATCAGCCCCAGCATTTT.

CDR3 DNA: TGTGCCAGCAGCTTGCGGACAGGGGACCCCAGGACAGGCGGCTACACCTTC. Translation gives CASSLRTGDPRTGGYTF. The rearrangement links TRBV7-9 to TRBJ1-2; TRBD1 matches at 9 bases. The germline gives CDR1 SEHNR, CDR2 FQNEAQ (reference sequence). The CDR3 loop spans 17 amino acids. Trimming at V came to 3 bases and at J to 8 bases, leaving 16 bases not matched to a gene.

The chain has TRBV10-2 and TRBJ2-1; 7 positions agree with TRBD1. CDR1 and CDR2 from the germline V gene are WSHSY and SAAADI. This CDR3 has 19 amino acids. Germline trimming cut 0 bases from V and 5 bases from J; bases unmatched to any gene: 16. The CDR3 spells CASSESNAKDRAHDNEQFF. The CDR3 DNA follows: TGCGCCAGCAGTGAGTCCAATGCCAAAGACAGGGCACATGACAATGAGCAGTTCTTC.

The chain is built from TRBV5-1 and TRBJ1-1; no definite D call. Deletions cut 3 bases from V and 2 bases from J, with 5 bases between. Germline CDR1 reads SGHRS; CDR2 reads YFSETQ. The CDR3 length is 12 residues. The DNA for the CDR3 is TGCGCCAGCAGCTCCTATAACACTGAAGCTTTCTTT. Amino acid sequence: CASSSYNTEAFF.

The rearrangement links TRBV28 to TRBJ1-5; tentative D call: TRBD1 (5 bases). The length of the CDR3 is 14 residues. V lost 6 bases to trimming and J lost 3 bases, with 12 bases between them. Germline V CDR1 and CDR2: MDHEN, SYDVKM. The CDR3 region has the DNA TGTGCCAGCAGCTACGGACAAATCAATCAGCCCCAGCATTTT. The encoded protein is CASSYGQINQPQHF.

The chain is built from TRBV7-8 and TRBJ1-5; a weak D match, TRBD1 (6 bases). Germline V gene data show CDR1 as SGHVS and CDR2 as FQNEAQ. With 3 bases removed from V and 3 bases from J, the gap between germline ends came to 15 bases. The CDR3 length is 16 residues. The CDR3 nucleotides are TGTGCCAGCAGCTTTTCCGGGACATACGCCAATCAGCCCCAGCATTTT. It encodes CASSFSGTYANQPQHF.

This chain links TRBV6-1 with TRBJ2-3, with D hard to call. CDR1 is MNHNS and CDR2 is SASEGT in the germline V gene. V was clipped by 4 bases and J by 1 base, with 15 bases between them. The CDR3 totals 16 residues. The CDR3 region has the DNA TGTGCCAGCAGTGTTCTAGACACGAGCGGCACAGATACGCAGTATTTT. This sequence encodes CASSVLDTSGTDTQYF.

This clone was recorded once. The chain carries TRBV7-2 and TRBJ1-6, with 7 bases matching TRBD1. This CDR3 has 15 residues. The germline V gene encodes CDR1 SGHTA and CDR2 FQGNSA. J lost 8 bases, V lost 2 bases, and 6 bases had no gene match. The DNA of the CDR3 is TGTGCCAGCAGCTTAACAGGGGTTGGTGATTCACCCCTCCACTTT. It translates to CASSLTGVGDSPLHF.

The chain links TRBV9 to TRBJ2-2; weak D call: TRBD2 (6 bases). CDR1 is SGDLS, CDR2 YYNGEE, per germline. The CDR3 extends over 16 amino acids. Trimming stripped 5 bases from V and 6 bases from J, with 20 bases between. CDR3 sequence (DNA): TGTGCCAGCAGTCCAGTGAGGAGGGTAGGGGCCGGGGAGCTGTTTTTT. Translated: CASSPVRRVGAGELFF.

The chain couples TRBV18 to TRBJ1-3; D gene unclear. Germline V gives CDR1 KGHSH, CDR2 LQKENI. The CDR3 sequence is 15 residues long. The ends were cut back, 2 bases at V and 0 bases at J, with 8 bases in the middle. The CDR3 loop is CASSPYGDSGNTIYF. In DNA, the CDR3 is TGTGCCAGCTCACCATACGGTGACTCTGGAAACACCATATATTTT.

As for this clone: In the same sample, other DNA sequences code for this CDR3. The genes are TRBV30 and TRBJ2-3; D may be TRBD2 (6 bases). The CDR3 spans 12 residues. The V gene's germline CDR1 is GTSNPN and CDR2 SVGIG (reference sequence). V lost 2 bases and J lost 6, with 9 bases in between. As DNA, the CDR3 is TGTGCCTGGAGTTCGGGACTGGATACGCAGTATTTT. Its protein is CAWSSGLDTQYF. The variable domain in full, completed from reference TRBV30 and TRBJ2-3, reads SQTIHQWPATLVQPVGSPLSLECTVEGTSNPNLYWYRQAAGRGLQLLFYSVGIGQISSEVPQNLSASRPQDRQFILSSKKLLLSDSGFYLCAWSSGLDTQYFGPGTRLTVL.

This clone has only one observation. J is TRBJ1-1 and V is TRBV7-2; a possible D gene is TRBD1 (6 bases). The CDR3 has 15 amino acids. CDR1 and CDR2 (germline): SGHTA, FQGNSA. The germline V and J ends were trimmed by 1 base and 5 bases, with 14 bases remaining between them. The CDR3 coding sequence is TGTGCCAGCAGCTTAGTAGGACAGATGGGTACTGAAGCTTTCTTT. Translation gives CASSLVGQMGTEAFF.

CDR3 nucleotides: TGTGCCAGCAGTTACTTACAGGCTACTGAAGCTTTCTTT. Residues: CASSYLQATEAFF. The chain uses TRBV6-5 and TRBJ1-1; D possibly corresponds to TRBD1 (5 bases). With 1 base removed from V and 5 bases from J, the gap between germline ends came to 8 bases. Germline lookup yields CDR1 MNHEY and CDR2 SVGAGI. The CDR3 extends over 13 amino acids.

This chain links TRBV18 with TRBJ2-3, with D perhaps TRBD1 (6 bases). The CDR3 length is 16 residues. CDR1 is KGHSH, CDR2 LQKENI, per germline. V lost 1 base, J lost 5 bases, and 16 bases lay in between. CDR3 amino acids: CASSPLAFRGGDTQYF. In DNA form, the CDR3 reads TGTGCCAGCTCACCACTAGCCTTTAGAGGGGGAGATACGCAGTATTTT.

This clone has just one count. This chain uses TRBV29-1 with TRBJ2-3; no reliable D call. V shed 4 bases and J shed 4 bases, with 12 bases lying between them. The CDR3 has 13 residues. Germline assignment: CDR1 SQVTM and CDR2 ANQGSEA. The CDR3 DNA reads as TGCAGCGTTGGTTCAAGGGTGGCAGATACGCAGTATTTT. This codes for CSVGSRVADTQYF.

The chain employs TRBV6-1 and TRBJ2-6; TRBD1 might be the D (7 bases). The CDR3 has 18 residues. V was cut by 3 bases and J by 0 bases, with 15 bases left in between. Per the germline V gene, CDR1 is MNHNS and CDR2 is SASEGT. CDR3 sequence (DNA): TGTGCCAGCAGTGAGGAGGGGGCTCTATACTCTGGGGCCAACGTCCTGACTTTC. It yields the protein CASSEEGALYSGANVLTF.

The chain uses TRBV21-1 and TRBJ2-7. TRBV21-1 is a pseudogene locus. The CDR3 runs to 14 residues. CDR3: CASSKGQGGYEQYF. CDR3 in DNA: TGTGCCAGCAGCAAAGGCCAGGGGGGGTACGAGCAGTACTTC.

CDR3: CASSQEIGLPLHF. The CDR3 DNA reads as TGCGCCAGCAGCCAAGAGATCGGGCTGCCCCTCCACTTT. V gene TRBV4-1 combines with J gene TRBJ1-6; D remains ambiguous. The CDR3 is 13 residues long. V was trimmed by 0 bases and J by 13 bases, leaving 10 bases between them. Per the germline V gene, CDR1 is MGHRA and CDR2 is YSYEKL.

The chain employs TRBV5-1 and TRBJ2-7; 8 bases agree with TRBD1. This CDR3 contains 14 residues. Per germline, CDR1 SGHRS and CDR2 YFSETQ. The V segment lost 4 bases and the J segment 0 bases; nucleotides outside the gene matches: 3. The CDR3 DNA sequence: TGCGCCAGCAGCCCAGGGGGCCCCTCCTACGAGCAGTACTTC. This sequence encodes CASSPGGPSYEQYF.

The chain carries TRBV7-2 and TRBJ2-1, with TRBD2 matching 10 bases. The V gene's germline CDR1 is SGHTA and CDR2 FQGNSA. V lost 1 base, J lost 13 bases, and 7 bases stayed unmatched. This CDR3 has 14 amino acids. This CDR3 reads CASSLGSSGRHQFF. In nucleotides, the CDR3 is TGTGCCAGCAGCTTAGGAAGTAGCGGGAGGCACCAGTTCTTC. The whole variable domain, filled in from reference TRBV7-2 and TRBJ2-1, reads GAGVSQSPSNKVTEKGKDVELRCDPISGHTALYWYRQSLGQGLEFLIYFQGNSAPDKSGLPSDRFSAERTGGSVSTLTIQRTQQEDSAVYLCASSLGSSGRHQFFGPGTRLTVL.

J is TRBJ1-6 and V is TRBV13; D unresolved. This CDR3 contains 15 residues. V was cut by 3 bases and J by 2 bases, with 8 bases left in between. The germline V gene has CDR1 PRHDT and CDR2 FYEKMQ (reference sequence). Written as DNA, the CDR3 is TGTGCCAGCAGCTTCGGTCGAACCTATAATTCACCCCTCCACTTT. Translation: CASSFGRTYNSPLHF.

The chain links TRBV7-2 to TRBJ1-4; 9 positions match TRBD1. Germline V gene lookup returns CDR1 SGHTA and CDR2 FQGNSA. The V gene end was trimmed by 5 bases and the J gene end by 7 bases; junction bases not matched to a gene: 8. This CDR3 has 15 residues. The CDR3 here is CASSAQGAGGEKLFF. CDR3 DNA sequence: TGTGCCAGCAGCGCACAGGGGGCTGGTGGTGAAAAACTGTTTTTT. The full variable domain, in which reference TRBV7-2 and TRBJ1-4 provide the parts outside the CDR3, is GAGVSQSPSNKVTEKGKDVELRCDPISGHTALYWYRQSLGQGLEFLIYFQGNSAPDKSGLPSDRFSAERTGGSVSTLTIQRTQQEDSAVYLCASSAQGAGGEKLFFGSGTQLSVL.

This clone was seen a single time. The chain joins TRBV10-3 to TRBJ1-1; D remains unclear. The ends were cut back, 6 bases at V and 3 bases at J, with 11 bases in the middle. Germline CDR1 is ENHRY and CDR2 is SYGVKD. This CDR3 comprises 13 residues. The CDR3 reads CAISSRLDTEAFF. CDR3 sequence (DNA): TGTGCCATCAGCTCTCGGCTAGACACTGAAGCTTTCTTT.

This rearrangement joins TRBV18 to TRBJ1-6; D possibly corresponds to TRBD1 (6 bases). The CDR3 runs to 14 residues. Germline CDR1 reads KGHSH; CDR2 reads LQKENI. Between the trimmed V and J ends, which lost 4 bases and 8 bases, there was a span of 12 bases. This CDR3 is CASSLQGYDSPLHF. As DNA, the CDR3 is TGTGCCAGCTCACTACAGGGTTATGATTCACCCCTCCACTTT.

CDR3 amino acids: CASSPLGTDEKLFF. DNA for the CDR3: TGTGCCAGCTCACCACTTGGGACAGATGAAAAACTGTTTTTT. The rearrangement joins TRBV18 to TRBJ1-4; 7 bases match TRBD1. Germline CDR1 KGHSH, CDR2 LQKENI. The CDR3 loop spans 14 amino acids. Trimming took 1 base from V and 6 from J; bases not matched to a gene: 2.

As concerns this clone: The same CDR3 can be traced to other DNA sequences in this sample. The gene calls are TRBV18 and TRBJ2-7; D call uncertain. Trimming cost V 2 bases and J 3 bases, with 8 bases left between them. CDR1 and CDR2 from the germline V gene are KGHSH and LQKENI. The CDR3 runs to 13 residues. The CDR3 sequence: CASSPAPSYEQYF. The CDR3 DNA reads TGTGCCAGCTCACCAGCGCCCAGCTACGAGCAGTACTTC.

This clone was detected only once. The same CDR3 also results from other DNA sequences found in this sample. This rearrangement joins TRBV18 to TRBJ1-2; the D is unclear. Germline V gives CDR1 KGHSH, CDR2 LQKENI. V gave up 3 bases and J gave up 2 bases, with 7 bases separating them. There are 13 residues in the CDR3. As DNA, the CDR3 is TGTGCCAGCTCACCGGCCGCCAACTATGGCTACACCTTC. This encodes CASSPAANYGYTF.

The chain carries TRBV5-1 and TRBJ2-2; D may be TRBD2 (5 bases). Per germline, CDR1 SGHRS and CDR2 YFSETQ. Trimming cost V 5 bases and J 5 bases, with 10 bases left between them. This CDR3 region has 13 residues. The DNA for the CDR3 is TGCGCCAGCAGACAACTAGTAACCGGGGAGCTGTTTTTT. Residues: CASRQLVTGELFF.

The chain combines TRBV5-1 with TRBJ2-7; D not resolved. Germline loops: CDR1 SGHRS, CDR2 YFSETQ. V was trimmed by 1 base and J by 3 bases, leaving 14 bases between them. CDR3 length: 15 residues. The CDR3 reads CASSLQEGLNYEQYF. The CDR3, as DNA: TGCGCCAGCAGCTTGCAAGAAGGCCTAAACTACGAGCAGTACTTC.

In regard to this clone: The sample contains more than one DNA sequence encoding this CDR3. The rearrangement links TRBV5-4 to TRBJ2-7; tentative D call: TRBD2 (7 bases). The CDR3 has 14 amino acids. Deletions cut 4 bases from V and 0 bases from J, with 11 bases between. Germline CDR1 SGHNT, CDR2 YYREEE (reference sequence). The CDR3 region is CASSPGGGSYEQYF. The CDR3 region has the DNA TGTGCCAGCAGCCCGGGGGGCGGCTCCTACGAGCAGTACTTC.